The present T cell receptor (beta chain) was sequenced within a study of T cell clonotyping in hematopoietic cell transplantation. Overall study context: Cytoreduction preceded collection of pretransplant recipient samples. Study conclusions and caveats: At the given depth, recipient repertoires were over 95% de novo clonotypes. Broader posttransplant TCR repertoire diversity was predicted by graft donor and pretransplant recipient Inverse Simpson Index values. Pathologically expanded recipient clonotypes increased progressively from day 30 to day 180 as diversity fell.

Points on this clone: The antigen remains unidentified.

Time point of the sample: recipient sample about 28 days before transplant, after cytoreduction. Per the germline V gene, CDR1 is MNHEY and CDR2 is SVGAGI. V was cut by 0 bases and J by 4 bases, with 15 bases left in between. The CDR3 runs 16 residues. Sequencing was performed with immunoSEQ multiplex PCR; in TCRdb, only in-frame clones are kept and a portion is missing. The sample has about 47,000 clones; around 84% are singletons. Here the sequenced sample was peripheral blood mononuclear cells, taken before stem cell transplant. V usage is TRBV6-5 and J usage is TRBJ1-2; weak D call: TRBD1 (6 bases). This receptor was taken from a man aged 60 to 75 with myelodysplastic syndrome. Some clones in this sample may be carry-over from other donors' samples. CDR3 in DNA: TGTGCCAGCAGTTACTCTCGGGGGGCGCAGAGCTATGGCTACACCTTC. Translated: CASSYSRGAQSYGYTF.